This entry lists 8 T cell receptor beta chains sequenced from one sample in a study of blood T cell repertoires in COVID-19. Sequencing was performed with immunoSEQ multiplex PCR; in TCRdb, only in-frame clones are kept and a portion is missing. The sample lists 200,000 to 300,000 clones, roughly 86% occurring once. Sequencing was performed on peripheral blood. These receptors came from a woman in her forties or fifties with acute or convalescent COVID-19.

V gene TRBV27 combines with J gene TRBJ2-1; 11 bases map to TRBD2. There are 15 residues in the CDR3. V lost 4 bases to trimming and J lost 3 bases; unmatched junction nucleotides: 2. Germline loops: CDR1 MNHEY, CDR2 SMNVEV (reference sequence). Here the CDR3 DNA reads TGTGCCAGCAGTTCGGGACTAGCGGTCTACAATGAGCAGTTCTTC. Residues: CASSSGLAVYNEQFF.

The chain is built from TRBV4-2 and TRBJ2-1, with D possibly being TRBD1 (5 bases). This CDR3 has 17 amino acids. CDR1 LGHNA and CDR2 YNFKEQ come from the germline V gene. Trimming took off 0 bases at V and 0 bases at J, with 12 bases between the two ends. CDR3 amino acids: CASSQDGRTSSYNEQFF. The CDR3, as DNA: TGTGCCAGCAGCCAAGATGGACGGACAAGCTCCTACAATGAGCAGTTCTTC.

Details on this clone: This specimen includes other DNA sequences encoding the same CDR3. The chain uses TRBV9 and TRBJ2-2; D remains unclear. The CDR3 is made up of 14 amino acids. Germline V gene data show CDR1 as SGDLS and CDR2 as YYNGEE. V was pared by 1 base and J by 1 base, with 5 bases between. In DNA, the CDR3 is TGTGCCAGCAGCGTAAGCCTGAACACCGGGGAGCTGTTTTTT. Translation: CASSVSLNTGELFF.

V gene TRBV4-3 combines with J gene TRBJ1-2, with D perhaps TRBD1 (6 bases). Germline CDR1 and CDR2: LGHNA and YSLEER. The CDR3 is 15 residues long. The ends were cut back, 0 bases at V and 3 bases at J, with 11 bases in the middle. The CDR3 reads CASSQEVGQDYGYTF. The DNA for the CDR3 is TGCGCCAGCAGCCAAGAGGTGGGACAAGACTATGGCTACACCTTC.

This clone has more than one count but fewer than ten. The V and J genes are TRBV28 and TRBJ1-4, with 7 positions matching TRBD1. The CDR3 has 13 amino acids. The V segment lost 5 bases and the J segment 8 bases; nucleotides outside the gene matches: 5. The germline V gene has CDR1 MDHEN and CDR2 SYDVKM. CDR3 DNA sequence: TGTGCCAGCAGTAGGCAGGGGGAGGAAAAACTGTTTTTT. Amino acids: CASSRQGEEKLFF.

The J gene is TRBJ1-5, the V gene TRBV12-3 or TRBV12-4, with D perhaps matching TRBD1 (6 bases). V lost 3 bases and J lost 7, with 10 bases in between. The CDR3 spans 13 residues. The CDR3 nucleotides are TGTGCCAGCAGTTTGTCCAGGGGACAGCCCCAGCATTTT. It translates to CASSLSRGQPQHF.

V is TRBV6-6 and J is TRBJ1-5, with TRBD1 as a possible D gene (5 bases). Trimming took 7 bases from V and 9 from J, leaving 19 bases between them. Germline V lookup: CDR1 MNHNY, CDR2 SVGAGI (reference sequence). The CDR3 is 14 residues long. This chain's CDR3 is CASNPRRGLGPQHF. The CDR3 region has the DNA TGTGCCAGCAACCCTAGGCGGGGGTTAGGGCCCCAGCATTTT.

The chain couples TRBV19 to TRBJ1-1, with 7 bases that match TRBD1. Germline V gene sequence: CDR1 LNHDA, CDR2 SQIVND (reference sequence). Trimming cost V 7 bases and J 1 base; bases outside gene matches: 6. This CDR3 region has 14 residues. The CDR3 DNA follows: TGTGCCAGTACCTCCCGGGACAGGAACACTGAAGCTTTCTTT. Translated, it gives CASTSRDRNTEAFF.